The present entry profiles one T cell receptor (beta chain) with its context. The ends were cut back, 5 bases at V and 9 bases at J, with 14 bases in the middle. The CDR3 totals 13 residues. Germline V lookup: CDR1 SGHTA, CDR2 FQGNSA. These data originate in a study of OX40 agonist ivuxolimab in advanced cancers. For the study at large: Averaging roughly 60 years in age, with a range of roughly 23 to 80, the cohort was 80% to 90% male.

Measured with immunoSEQ multiplex PCR; TCRdb has only the in-frame clones, and not every one. The profile shows more than 100,000 clones, just over 90% of them singletons. The clonotype comes from an adult with an advanced solid tumor such as melanoma, head and neck, liver or kidney cancer. J is TRBJ2-1 and V is TRBV7-2, with a tentative D call TRBD2 (6 bases). Sample: CD4+ or CD8+ T cells sorted from blood, taken in a trial of the OX40 agonist ivuxolimab. The CDR3 loop is CASSTTRGSEQFF. The CDR3 DNA reads TGTGCCAGCAGCACCACCCGGGGGAGTGAGCAGTTCTTC.